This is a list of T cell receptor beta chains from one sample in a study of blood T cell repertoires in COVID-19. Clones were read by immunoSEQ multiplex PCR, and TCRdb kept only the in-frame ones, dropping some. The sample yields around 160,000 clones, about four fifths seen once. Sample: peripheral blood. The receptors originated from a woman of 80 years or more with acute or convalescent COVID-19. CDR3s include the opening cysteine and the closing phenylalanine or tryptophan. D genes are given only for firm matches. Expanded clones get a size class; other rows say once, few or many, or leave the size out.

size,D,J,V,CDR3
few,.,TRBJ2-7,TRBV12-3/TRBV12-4,CASSLRTMNEQYF
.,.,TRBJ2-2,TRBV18,CASSREDTGELFF
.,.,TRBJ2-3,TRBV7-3,CASSLGQGGRTDTQYF
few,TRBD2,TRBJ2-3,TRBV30,CAWTRAGVRDTQYF
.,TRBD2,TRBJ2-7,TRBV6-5,CASSLLAGVYEQYF
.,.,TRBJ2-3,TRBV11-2,CASSLTGGGRGTDTQYF
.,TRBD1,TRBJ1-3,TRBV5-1,CASSSTGEGGNTIYF
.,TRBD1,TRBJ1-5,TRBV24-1,CATSDDRATGQPQHF
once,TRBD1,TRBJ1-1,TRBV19,CASSDPGGPNTEAFF
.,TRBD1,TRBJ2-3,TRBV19,CASSIWTGASTDTQYF
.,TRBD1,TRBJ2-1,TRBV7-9,CASSPGTGRGSEQFF
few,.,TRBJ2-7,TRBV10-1,CASSDKPGDEQYF
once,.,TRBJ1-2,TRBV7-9,CASSLGRSRGYTF
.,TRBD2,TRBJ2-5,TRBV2,CASSVLGGGRETQYF
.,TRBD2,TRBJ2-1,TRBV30,CAWRGGREGNEQFF
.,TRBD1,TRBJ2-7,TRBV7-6,CASSRQGPVNEQYF
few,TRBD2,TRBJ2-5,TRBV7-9,CASSRGLAGETQYF
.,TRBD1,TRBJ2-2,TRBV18,CASSPNRGTAGELFF
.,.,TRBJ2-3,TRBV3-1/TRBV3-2,CASSQVLNPPADTQYF
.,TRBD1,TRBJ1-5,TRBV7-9,CASSPQGAAQPQHF
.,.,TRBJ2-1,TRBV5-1,CASSLGGPYPTNEQFF
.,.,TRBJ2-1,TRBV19,CASRPSSGSYNEQFF
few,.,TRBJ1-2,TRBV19,CASSIVQGNWYGYTF
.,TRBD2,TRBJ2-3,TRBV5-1,CASSSLLAGEGDTQYF
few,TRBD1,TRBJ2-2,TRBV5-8,CASSSLRDRGPVGELFF
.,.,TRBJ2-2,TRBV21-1,CASIAPGQGVSNTGELFF
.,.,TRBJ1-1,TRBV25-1,CASRPSGQTHTEAFF
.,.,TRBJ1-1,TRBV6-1,CASSEARIEDTEAFF
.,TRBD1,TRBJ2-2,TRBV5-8,CASSWTLDRGTGELFF
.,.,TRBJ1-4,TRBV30,CAWDRGGTNEKLFF
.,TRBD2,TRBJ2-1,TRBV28,CAIGGRSYNEQFF